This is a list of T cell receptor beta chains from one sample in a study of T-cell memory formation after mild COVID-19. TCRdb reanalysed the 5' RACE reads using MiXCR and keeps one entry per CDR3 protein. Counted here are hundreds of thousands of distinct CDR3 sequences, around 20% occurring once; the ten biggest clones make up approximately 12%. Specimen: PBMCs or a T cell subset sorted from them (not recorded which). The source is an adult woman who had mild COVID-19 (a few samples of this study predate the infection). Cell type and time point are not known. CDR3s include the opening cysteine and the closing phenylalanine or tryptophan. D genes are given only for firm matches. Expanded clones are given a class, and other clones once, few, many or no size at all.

CDR3 DNA: TGTGCCAGCAGTTACCTGACTAGCGGGGGGCTGGATGAGCAGTTCTTC; CDR3 protein: CASSYLTSGGLDEQFF; J gene: TRBJ2-1; D gene: TRBD2; clone size: few; V gene: TRBV6-2/TRBV6-3
CDR3 DNA: TGTGCCAGCAGAGGATCCGGGACACCCACCGGGGAGCTGTTTTTT; CDR3 protein: CASRGSGTPTGELFF; J gene: TRBJ2-2; D gene: -; clone size: -; V gene: TRBV4-2
CDR3 DNA: TGTGCCAGCAGTTGGGACTCCAGCTACACAGATACGCAGTATTTT; CDR3 protein: CASSWDSSYTDTQYF; J gene: TRBJ2-3; D gene: -; clone size: few; V gene: TRBV7-9
CDR3 DNA: TGTGCCAGTAGTATGTGGGGGGTGGCCGGGGAGCTGTTTTTT; CDR3 protein: CASSMWGVAGELFF; J gene: TRBJ2-2; D gene: -; clone size: -; V gene: TRBV19
CDR3 DNA: TGCAGCGTTGAAGATTCAACCGGGGCCAGGGGGGAGCTGTTTTTT; CDR3 protein: CSVEDSTGARGELFF; J gene: TRBJ2-2; D gene: -; clone size: -; V gene: TRBV29-1
CDR3 DNA: TGTGCCAGCAGTAAGGGACTAATGGAGAATGAGCAGTTCTTC; CDR3 protein: CASSKGLMENEQFF; J gene: TRBJ2-1; D gene: TRBD2; clone size: few; V gene: TRBV12-3/TRBV12-4
CDR3 DNA: TGTGCCAATAGCGACTCCTACAATGAGCAGTTCTTC; CDR3 protein: CANSDSYNEQFF; J gene: TRBJ2-1; D gene: -; clone size: few; V gene: TRBV2
CDR3 DNA: TGCAGTGTCCGGGGGGACAGAGACTACGAGCAGTACTTC; CDR3 protein: CSVRGDRDYEQYF; J gene: TRBJ2-7; D gene: -; clone size: few; V gene: TRBV20-1
CDR3 DNA: TGCGCCAGCAGCTTAACCTTCCCAGGGAACACTGAAGCTTTCTTT; CDR3 protein: CASSLTFPGNTEAFF; J gene: TRBJ1-1; D gene: -; clone size: -; V gene: TRBV5-1
CDR3 DNA: TGTGCCAGCAGCGGGAGTACAACAGGGGGCCTCACAGATACGCAGTATTTT; CDR3 protein: CASSGSTTGGLTDTQYF; J gene: TRBJ2-3; D gene: TRBD1; clone size: -; V gene: TRBV5-4
CDR3 DNA: TGTGCCAGCAGCTTGCATACTAGCGAACAGTTCTTC; CDR3 protein: CASSLHTSEQFF; J gene: TRBJ2-1; D gene: TRBD2; clone size: many; V gene: TRBV7-2
CDR3 DNA: TGTGCCAGCAGCTTCCAGCGGCTAGCGGGGCCTAATGAGCAGTTCTTC; CDR3 protein: CASSFQRLAGPNEQFF; J gene: TRBJ2-1; D gene: TRBD2; clone size: -; V gene: TRBV7-8
CDR3 DNA: TGCAGTGCTAGAGCCCGGGGGGGAGTTAGGACAGATACGCAGTATTTT; CDR3 protein: CSARARGGVRTDTQYF; J gene: TRBJ2-3; D gene: TRBD2; clone size: -; V gene: TRBV20-1
CDR3 DNA: TGTGCCATCAGCGTTGATCGGACCTACGAGCAGTACTTC; CDR3 protein: CAISVDRTYEQYF; J gene: TRBJ2-7; D gene: -; clone size: -; V gene: TRBV10-3
CDR3 DNA: TGTGCCAGCAGCGGGACAACTAACTATGGCTACACCTTC; CDR3 protein: CASSGTTNYGYTF; J gene: TRBJ1-2; D gene: -; clone size: -; V gene: TRBV9
CDR3 DNA: TGTGCCAGCAGCGACCGGGACAGTTCGGCCGGGGAGCTGTTTTTT; CDR3 protein: CASSDRDSSAGELFF; J gene: TRBJ2-2; D gene: TRBD1; clone size: -; V gene: TRBV9
CDR3 DNA: TGTGCCAGCAGCCCCGTACAGGGATCGAGCACTGAAGCTTTCTTT; CDR3 protein: CASSPVQGSSTEAFF; J gene: TRBJ1-1; D gene: -; clone size: -; V gene: TRBV4-2
CDR3 DNA: TGCAGCGTTGAAGGAGAGTATGGAAGTAACTATGGCTACACCTTC; CDR3 protein: CSVEGEYGSNYGYTF; J gene: TRBJ1-2; D gene: -; clone size: -; V gene: TRBV29-1